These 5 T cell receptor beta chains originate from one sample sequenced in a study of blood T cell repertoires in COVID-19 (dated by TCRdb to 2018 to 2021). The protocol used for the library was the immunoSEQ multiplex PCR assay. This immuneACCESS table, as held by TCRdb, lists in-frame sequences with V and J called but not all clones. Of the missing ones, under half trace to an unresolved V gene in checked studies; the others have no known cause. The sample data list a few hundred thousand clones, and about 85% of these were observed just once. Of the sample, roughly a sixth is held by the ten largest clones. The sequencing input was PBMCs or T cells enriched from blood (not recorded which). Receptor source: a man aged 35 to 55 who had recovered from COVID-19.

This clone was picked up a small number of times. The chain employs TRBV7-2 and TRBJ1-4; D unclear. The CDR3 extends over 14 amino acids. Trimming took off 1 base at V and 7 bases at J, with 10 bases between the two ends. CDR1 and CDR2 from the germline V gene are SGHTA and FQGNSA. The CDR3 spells CASSLGGFSEKLFF. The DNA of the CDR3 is TGTGCCAGCAGCTTAGGCGGGTTTAGTGAAAAACTGTTTTTT. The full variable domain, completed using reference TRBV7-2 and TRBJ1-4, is GAGVSQSPSNKVTEKGKDVELRCDPISGHTALYWYRQSLGQGLEFLIYFQGNSAPDKSGLPSDRFSAERTGGSVSTLTIQRTQQEDSAVYLCASSLGGFSEKLFFGSGTQLSVL.

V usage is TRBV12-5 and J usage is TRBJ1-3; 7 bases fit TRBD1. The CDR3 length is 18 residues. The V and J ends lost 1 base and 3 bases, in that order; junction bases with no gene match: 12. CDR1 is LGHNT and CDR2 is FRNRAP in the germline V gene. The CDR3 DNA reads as TGTGCTAGTGGTTTGGCGCCAAAGGACGACAGGGATGGAAACACCATATATTTT. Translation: CASGLAPKDDRDGNTIYF.

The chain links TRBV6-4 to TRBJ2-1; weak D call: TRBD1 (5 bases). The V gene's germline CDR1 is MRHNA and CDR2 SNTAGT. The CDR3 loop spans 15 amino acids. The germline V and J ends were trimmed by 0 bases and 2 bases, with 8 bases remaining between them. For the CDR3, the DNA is TGTGCCAGCAGTGACTCCTGGGGCGCCTACAATGAGCAGTTCTTC. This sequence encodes CASSDSWGAYNEQFF.

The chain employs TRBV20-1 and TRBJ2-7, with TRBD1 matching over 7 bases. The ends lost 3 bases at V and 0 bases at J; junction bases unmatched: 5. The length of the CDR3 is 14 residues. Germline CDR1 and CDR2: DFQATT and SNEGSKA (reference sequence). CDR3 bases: TGCAGTGCTAGTAGCCGGGACAGCTCCTACGAGCAGTACTTC. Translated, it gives CSASSRDSSYEQYF.

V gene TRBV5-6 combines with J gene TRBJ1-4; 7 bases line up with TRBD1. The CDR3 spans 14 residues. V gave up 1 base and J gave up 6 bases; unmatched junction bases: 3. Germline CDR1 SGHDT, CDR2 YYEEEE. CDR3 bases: TGTGCCAGCAGCTTGTGGGACAGAGATGAAAAACTGTTTTTT. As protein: CASSLWDRDEKLFF.